The T cell receptor beta chain described here comes from a study of T cell responses to AZD1222 COVID-19 vaccine. General study results and limits: At study baseline, merely six AZD1222 recipients were seropositive. Spike-specific TCR breadth and depth were elevated following two AZD1222 doses.

On this clone: No antigen is known for it.

The protocol was immunoSEQ multiplex PCR, while the TCRdb copy is restricted to in-frame clones and leaves out a portion. The table has fewer than 200,000 clones, 87% seen once. The origin of this receptor is an adult who received the AZD1222 COVID-19 vaccine. The sample was peripheral blood, taken 28 days after the second AZD1222 dose.

The CDR3 bases are TGCAGCGTTGCCGCCAGGGGGAACACTGAAGCTTTCTTT. The encoded protein is CSVAARGNTEAFF. This sequence joins TRBV29-1 and TRBJ1-1; tentative D call: TRBD1 (6 bases). CDR3 length: 13 residues. From germline, CDR1 is SQVTM and CDR2 ANQGSEA. Trimming cost V 4 bases and J 1 base, with 10 bases left between them.